Listed here are 3 T cell receptor beta chains from one sample, sequenced in a study of blood T cell repertoires in COVID-19. Some clones are missing from TCRdb's copy, which holds only in-frame ones; the method was immunoSEQ multiplex PCR. Here the sample spans 130,000 to 150,000 clones, 81% being singletons. The material sequenced was peripheral blood. The receptors stem from a human donor in a cohort sampled during active COVID-19.

The chain uses TRBV7-8 and TRBJ2-3; TRBD1 matches at 8 bases. The trim removed 3 bases at V and 5 bases at J, leaving 13 bases unmatched. The CDR3 is made up of 17 amino acids. Germline CDR1 and CDR2: SGHVS and FQNEAQ. The CDR3 region has the DNA TGTGCCAGCAGCTTGCCGAGGACAGGGCACACAGGAGATACGCAGTATTTT. It encodes CASSLPRTGHTGDTQYF.

The chain carries TRBV19 and TRBJ1-6, with a weak D call TRBD1 (6 bases). This CDR3 is built from 13 residues. V was cut by 8 bases and J by 10 bases, with 15 bases left in between. The germline V gene has CDR1 LNHDA and CDR2 SQIVND (reference sequence). The CDR3 region is CASEQWQGSPLHF. CDR3 in DNA: TGTGCCAGTGAACAGTGGCAGGGGTCACCCCTCCACTTT.

This chain uses TRBV7-8 with TRBJ2-7; the D gene is possibly TRBD1 (6 bases). The CDR3 has 13 amino acids. The V end was cut by 5 bases, the J end by 3 bases, with 11 bases between. Germline V gene sequence: CDR1 SGHVS, CDR2 FQNEAQ. Written as DNA, the CDR3 is TGTGCCAGCAGCCACGGGACACACTACGAGCAGTACTTC. It translates to CASSHGTHYEQYF.